This T cell receptor beta chain appears in the sequencing data of a study of T cell responses to AZD1222 COVID-19 vaccine (dated by TCRdb to the early 2020s). Regarding the research as a whole: A total of about 230 trial participants underwent TCR sequencing, of whom about 210 received two doses of AZD1222 and about 25 received two doses of the MenACWY control vaccine. Enrollment into the trials was organized by age into subgroups of 18-55, 56-69 and 70-plus years, and those subgroups contained roughly 160, 29 and 62 TCR-sequenced participants, respectively. What the research found in general, with its limitations: Most participants were white British and females outnumbered males, and the authors suggested that clonal diversity may have been underestimated. The 56-69-year group was small, and its depth increase did not reach significance, likely because of low power. Reportedly, close to half of the unique spike-specific TCRs recognized epitopes lying outside the regions that are mutated in the B.1.351 and B.1.1.7 variants. Only a handful of AZD1222 recipients were SARS-CoV-2 seropositive at baseline, limiting conclusions about previously exposed vaccinees. Vaccine-associated CD4 TCRs spanned the whole spike protein, with dominant responses in regions 160-218 and 743-854. Because no day 14 peak-response samples were available, the repertoires could be characterized only after the peak T cell response. After two AZD1222 doses, both the breadth and the depth of spike-specific TCRs were significantly higher than at day 0 and than in MenACWY recipients.

The CDR3 regions of human TCRbeta chains were subjected to immunosequencing. The study's own analysis went as follows. TCRs in the repertoires were compared against a reference library of SARS-CoV-2-specific TCRs that had been generated with the MIRA antigen-specificity platform. Breadth was defined as the fraction of unique TCRs that were SARS-CoV-2-associated, and depth was defined as the fraction of total T cells that were SARS-CoV-2-associated. Using the MIRA data, each spike-specific TCR was mapped to the spike region that the TCR reacts to and placed in a CD4 or CD8 class. Log10-transformed breadth and depth values were compared by one-way ANOVA with Sidak's multiple comparisons tests. TCRdb mirrors the immuneACCESS table, restricted to in-frame sequences. Some clones are absent from its copies; in checked studies, under half trace to an unresolved V gene, and the reason for the others is unknown. V and J calls and clone size are copied from that table; D and trimming were computed from the DNA. The sample table lists 75,000 to 95,000 clones, roughly 85% of them with a count of one. The biggest ten clones account for 4.5% of the sample.

What this sample's time point label stands for: about 28 days (+/-7) after the second vaccine dose. AZD1222 recipients given second doses at about 4 weeks or at about 12 weeks were pooled, since spike-specific TCR depth and breadth were not found to differ between the two schedules. The vaccinee samples were drawn from two UK trials, COV001 and COV002, one of which was a single-blind randomized controlled phase 2/3 trial testing AZD1222 (ChAdOx1 nCoV-19) in healthy adults. Trial participant PBMC samples were collected at day 0 and day 28 after the second dose for TCRbeta chain sequencing. As to this clone: Its antigen has not been determined. Per-nucleotide qualities are absent, and no much larger clonotype sits a single base away.

The specimen comprised peripheral blood, sampled 28 days after the second AZD1222 dose. The sequence was collected from an adult who received the AZD1222 COVID-19 vaccine.

The bases read TGTGCCAGCAGCCCCGGGACGGCTGCGCGCAATCAGCCCCAGCATTTT. This encodes CASSPGTAARNQPQHF. This receptor chain uses TRBV3-1 (or the pseudogene TRBV3-2) and TRBJ1-5; a tentative D match to TRBD1 spans 5 bases. The CDR3 runs 16 amino acids, cysteine and phenylalanine included. Solely the CDR3 DNA is kept, with 48 bases framed from the first base. The germline ends are 15 bases apart after V is trimmed by 4 bases and J by 2 bases. Sequences LGHDT (CDR1) and YNNKEL (CDR2) are obtained from the germline V gene (reference sequence).